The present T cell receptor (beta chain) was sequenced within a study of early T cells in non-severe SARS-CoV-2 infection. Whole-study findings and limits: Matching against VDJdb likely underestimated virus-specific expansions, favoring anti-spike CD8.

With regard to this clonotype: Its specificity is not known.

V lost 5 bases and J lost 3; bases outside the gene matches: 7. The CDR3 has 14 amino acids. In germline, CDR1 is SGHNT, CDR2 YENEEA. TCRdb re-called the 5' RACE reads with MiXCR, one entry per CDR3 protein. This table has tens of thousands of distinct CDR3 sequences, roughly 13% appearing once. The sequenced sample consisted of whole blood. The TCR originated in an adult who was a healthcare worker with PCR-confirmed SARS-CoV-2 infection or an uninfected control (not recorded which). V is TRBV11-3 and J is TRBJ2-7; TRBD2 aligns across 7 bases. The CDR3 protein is CASSASGTIYEQYF. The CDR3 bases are TGTGCCAGCAGCGCATCCGGGACTATCTACGAGCAGTACTTC.